This T cell receptor beta chain was identified in a study of Graves' ophthalmopathy and Graves' hyperthyroidism. Lactation, pregnancy, uncontrolled infections and other autoimmune diseases were all grounds for excluding patients. CDR3 regions of TCR beta were amplified from RNA transcripts. First-round RT-PCR employed HTBI primers, with a second-round multiplex PCR after it. Each CDR3 protein gets one entry after TCRdb re-called the multiplex PCR reads with MiXCR. The sample has about 700,000 distinct CDR3 sequences; just over 40% are singletons. The germline V gene encodes CDR1 DFQATT and CDR2 SNEGSKA (reference sequence). The CDR3 covers 14 residues.

The TCR was taken from an adult man with Graves' ophthalmopathy. Sequenced sample: peripheral blood. V and J are TRBV20-1 and TRBJ1-5; the D gene is possibly TRBD2 (5 bases). The assigned J gene may be wrong: the sequence end matches TRBJ2-3 better. In DNA, the CDR3 is TGCAGTGCTAGGGACGTGGGAGCCGAGGTGACGCAGTATTTT. Protein sequence: CSARDVGAEVTQYF.